Listed here are 8 T cell receptor beta chains from one sample, sequenced in a study of blood T cell repertoires in COVID-19. Using immunoSEQ multiplex PCR, the repertoire was profiled, and TCRdb retains in-frame clones only, with some absent. The sample yields approximately 280,000 clones, around 89% seen once. Sample: peripheral blood. Receptors originate from a woman aged 55-70 years with acute or convalescent COVID-19.

This rearrangement joins TRBV11-2 to TRBJ2-3; TRBD2 aligns across 13 bases. This CDR3 contains 17 residues. The V gene's germline CDR1 is SGHAT and CDR2 FQNNGV. V trimming: 5 bases; J trimming: 6 bases; junction bases outside the gene matches: 11. CDR3 nucleotides: TGTGCCAGCAGCAAGGGGGTGGGACTAGCGGGGTCCGATACGCAGTATTTT. This encodes CASSKGVGLAGSDTQYF.

The V and J genes are TRBV30 and TRBJ2-5, with D hard to call. CDR1 and CDR2 (germline): GTSNPN, SVGIG (reference sequence). The CDR3 is 13 residues long. V was cut by 4 bases and J by 0 bases, with 9 bases left in between. CDR3 sequence: CAWNKNHQETQYF. In DNA form, the CDR3 reads TGTGCCTGGAACAAGAACCACCAAGAGACCCAGTACTTC.

The chain combines TRBV5-4 with TRBJ2-7, with D maybe TRBD2 (6 bases). Germline V gene sequence: CDR1 SGHNT, CDR2 YYREEE (reference sequence). V was cut by 3 bases and J by 5 bases, with 18 bases left in between. There are 15 residues in the CDR3. The CDR3 nucleotides read TGTGCCAGCAGCTGGGACGCGGGGCCCGGGGACGAGCAGTACTTC. The encoded protein is CASSWDAGPGDEQYF.

The V gene is TRBV9, the J gene TRBJ2-4; a weak D match, TRBD1 (6 bases). This CDR3 spans 14 amino acids. Germline V gives CDR1 SGDLS, CDR2 YYNGEE. V lost 3 bases, J lost 1 base, and 8 bases lay in between. As DNA, the CDR3 is TGTGCCAGCAGCGCCACAGGGGCCAAAAACATTCAGTACTTC. Translation: CASSATGAKNIQYF.

The chain uses TRBV6-5 and TRBJ1-1, with 7 bases matching TRBD1. This CDR3 contains 14 residues. In germline, CDR1 is MNHEY, CDR2 SVGAGI. Trimming removed 6 bases from V and 0 bases from J; junction bases left unmatched: 4. The CDR3: CASSLGQLNTEAFF. CDR3 bases: TGTGCCAGCAGCTTGGGACAGTTGAACACTGAAGCTTTCTTT.

The rearrangement uses TRBV6-2 or TRBV6-3 and TRBJ1-6, with unresolved D. Germline CDR1 is MNHEY and CDR2 is SVGEGT. V dropped 0 bases and J dropped 2 bases, with 5 bases sitting between them. This CDR3 is built from 15 residues. The CDR3: CASSYSRAYNSPLHF. CDR3 bases: TGTGCCAGCAGTTACTCGAGAGCCTATAATTCACCCCTCCACTTT.

This clone was seen once. This chain links TRBV7-2 with TRBJ1-5; D remains unclear. Per germline, CDR1 SGHTA and CDR2 FQGNSA. The CDR3 loop spans 14 amino acids. The V and J ends lost 2 bases and 2 bases respectively, with 7 bases between them. The DNA of the CDR3 is TGTGCCAGCAGCTTACGGGTCGGCAATCAGCCCCAGCATTTT. This gives the protein CASSLRVGNQPQHF. Using reference TRBV7-2 and TRBJ1-5 for the parts outside the CDR3, the full variable domain is GAGVSQSPSNKVTEKGKDVELRCDPISGHTALYWYRQSLGQGLEFLIYFQGNSAPDKSGLPSDRFSAERTGGSVSTLTIQRTQQEDSAVYLCASSLRVGNQPQHFGDGTRLSIL.

The chain couples TRBV11-1 to TRBJ2-2, with a weak D call TRBD2 (5 bases). The CDR3 sequence is 15 residues long. CDR1 SGHAT and CDR2 FQDESV come from the germline V gene (reference sequence). Trimming cost V 1 base and J 4 bases, with 10 bases left between them. The CDR3 coding sequence is TGTGCCAGCAGCTTAGTGGCAGGACTCACCGGGGAGCTGTTTTTT. It specifies CASSLVAGLTGELFF. The whole variable domain, filled in from reference TRBV11-1 and TRBJ2-2, reads EAEVAQSPRYKITEKSQAVAFWCDPISGHATLYWYRQILGQGPELLVQFQDESVVDDSQLPKDRFSAERLKGVDSTLKIQPAELGDSAMYLCASSLVAGLTGELFFGEGSRLTVL.